One T cell receptor beta chain is described in this entry. What this receptor recognizes is not known. No much larger clone is present one base from it, and per-base qualities are unavailable. The CDR3 runs 15 amino acids, cysteine and phenylalanine included. Only CDR3 DNA is held: 45 bases, read in frame from base 1. Sequences SGHRS (CDR1) and YFSETQ (CDR2) are obtained from the germline V gene. The junction shows trimming of 0 bases on V and 4 bases on J, and the gene matches do not reach 3 bases of it. This entry is derived from a study of resident and recirculating memory T cells in vitiligo (dated by TCRdb to 2016 to 2019). The study in broad terms: The study took epidermis from shave biopsies of two lesional and two nonlesional sites, plus PBMCs, from each of a few stable vitiligo patients for TCR beta sequencing. Right before genomic DNA was extracted using the Qiagen DNeasy Blood & Tissue Kit, the samples were homogenized with no cell sorting step. The goal of the human TCR beta sequencing was to check whether lesional vitiligo skin contained specific clones that differed from the clones found in nonlesional skin and blood. Results and caveats for the whole study, not just this receptor: TCR sequences were not shared across biopsy sites or across patients, which suggests that different T cell clones infiltrate different lesions, a pattern described as private specificity. No unique dominant TCR clone was detected, and variation in clonality was observed among vitiligo lesions. Working out how much the T cell clones identified in the vitiligo lesions and the human Trm versus Tcm pools each contribute will require future mechanistic studies. Overlap and correlation analysis showed no significant repertoire overlap between biopsies except for each lesion with itself, even within a single patient.

TCR beta chains were amplified from genomic DNA with the immunoSEQ hsTCRB kit. Sequencing of TCR beta libraries was performed on an Illumina MiSeq instrument by the immunoSEQ service. As for the authors' bioinformatics: The immunoSEQ Analyzer was used to analyze the repertoire data. Drawn from immuneACCESS, this table holds only the in-frame rearrangements with V and J called that TCRdb kept. Clones are partly lost; checked studies trace under half to an unresolved V gene and leave the rest unexplained. V, J and clone size derive from that table, while D and trimming were established from the DNA sequence. For this sample the table gives 70,000 or so clones, of which approximately 93% were detected only once. Over 4% of the sample is held by the ten biggest clonotypes. Vitiligo was considered stable when no change in lesions had been observed over the previous 6 months. To qualify as stable, patients additionally needed to show no confetti depigmentation, which is a clinical sign of active vitiligo. Any patient who had received treatment in the previous three months was excluded. PBMCs were isolated from heparinized blood by Ficoll density gradient centrifugation and were subsequently flash-frozen.

This clonotype originated in a male donor with vitiligo. Sequencing was done on a sample of blood. The sequence links TRBV5-1 to TRBJ2-1, and 8 bases in between align with TRBD2. CDR3 sequence: CASSLATSAYNEQFF. The DNA sequence reads TGCGCCAGCAGCTTGGCGACTAGCGCGTACAATGAGCAGTTCTTC.